The present T cell receptor beta chain was sequenced within a study of cytomegalovirus exposure and HLA in healthy donors. The CDR3 runs to 15 residues. V lost 4 bases, J lost 1 base, and 14 bases lay in between. Germline assignment: CDR1 SGHRS and CDR2 YFSETQ. Researchers ran the PCR with 60 Vbeta and 13 Jbeta primers. Sequencing was performed with immunoSEQ multiplex PCR; in TCRdb, only in-frame clones are kept and a portion is missing. Of more than 95,000 clones in the sample, roughly four fifths were seen once. The sample taken for sequencing was PBMCs. The rearrangement links TRBV5-1 to TRBJ1-1; D possibly corresponds to TRBD1 (5 bases). This sequence was found in a woman aged 60-75 years in good health and CMV-seropositive. The CDR3 DNA sequence: TGCGCCAGCAGCCCACAGGCCCTGAAGAACACTGAAGCTTTCTTT. It yields the protein CASSPQALKNTEAFF.